This passage covers 3 T cell receptor beta chains from one sample sequenced in a study of molecular identifiers for immune sequencing clone quantification. MiXCR, run by TCRdb on the PCR reads, gives a single entry per CDR3 protein. The sample lists 40,000 to 50,000 distinct CDR3 sequences, less than 20% seen once, with more than 0.95% in the top ten. Sequencing used naive CD8+ T cells from blood, with Jurkat cell RNA spiked in. Subset indicated: FACS-sorted CD8+CD4-CCR7+CD45RA+ naive T cells. The source is a human donor in good health. Some libraries in this study had Jurkat cell RNA spiked in.

This chain joins TRBV3-1 and TRBJ2-5; no clear D. This CDR3 is 15 amino acids long. Germline V CDR1 and CDR2: LGHDT, YNNKEL (reference sequence). Trimming removed 5 bases from V and 0 bases from J, with 13 bases in between. The CDR3 DNA reads as TGTGCCAGCAGCTCGATGGACGGATACCAAGAGACCCAGTACTTC. Its translation: CASSSMDGYQETQYF.

The table lists this clonotype with many counts. This chain uses TRBV9 with TRBJ2-3; D is unclear. Germline CDR1 and CDR2: SGDLS and YYNGEE. The CDR3 has 16 residues. V was trimmed by 0 bases and J by 2 bases, leaving 13 bases between them. The CDR3 nucleotides are TGTGCCAGCAGCGTAGAAGGCGGTCTATCCACAGATACGCAGTATTTT. Translated: CASSVEGGLSTDTQYF.

The V call is TRBV14, the J call TRBJ2-2; 7 positions agree with TRBD1. Germline CDR1 SGHDN, CDR2 FVKESK. The CDR3 spans 17 residues. V was pared by 4 bases and J by 1 base, with 9 bases of the junction left unmatched. CDR3 loop: CASSPSIWTGNTGELFF. The CDR3 DNA reads as TGTGCCAGCAGCCCATCGATCTGGACAGGGAACACCGGGGAGCTGTTTTTT.